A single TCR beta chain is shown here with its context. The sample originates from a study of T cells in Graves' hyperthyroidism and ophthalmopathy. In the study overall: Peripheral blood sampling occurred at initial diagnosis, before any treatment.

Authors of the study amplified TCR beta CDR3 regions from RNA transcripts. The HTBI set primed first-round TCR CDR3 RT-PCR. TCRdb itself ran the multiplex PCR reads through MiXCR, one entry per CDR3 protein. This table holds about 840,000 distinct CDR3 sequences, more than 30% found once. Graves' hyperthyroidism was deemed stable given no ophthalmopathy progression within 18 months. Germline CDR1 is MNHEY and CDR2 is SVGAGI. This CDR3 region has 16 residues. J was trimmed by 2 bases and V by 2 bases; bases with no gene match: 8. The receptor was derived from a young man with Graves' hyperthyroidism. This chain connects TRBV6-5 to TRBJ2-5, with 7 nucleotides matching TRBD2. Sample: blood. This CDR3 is CASSYGLLAAQETQYF. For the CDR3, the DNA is TGTGCCAGCAGTTACGGATTGCTAGCGGCGCAAGAGACCCAGTACTTC.